This T cell receptor beta chain is from a study of cytomegalovirus exposure and HLA in healthy donors. The PCR ran on 60 Vbeta and 13 Jbeta primers. TCRdb's table, derived via immunoSEQ multiplex PCR, lists solely in-frame clones and lacks some. The repertoire holds approximately 130,000 clones, with roughly 79% as singletons. The clonotype was recovered from a man aged 30 to 45 in good health and CMV-seronegative. Sequencing was done on a sample of PBMCs.

The CDR3 coding sequence is TGCGCCAGCAGCTTGGCCACAGACGGGCTGTTTTTT. As protein: CASSLATDGLFF. The V gene is TRBV5-1, the J gene TRBJ2-2; D unclear. V was shortened by 0 bases and J by 13 bases, with 10 bases between the two germline ends. From germline, CDR1 is SGHRS and CDR2 YFSETQ. The CDR3 spans 12 residues.